These T cell receptor beta chains were read from a single sample in a study of OX40 agonist ivuxolimab in advanced cancers. Clones were read by immunoSEQ multiplex PCR, and TCRdb kept only the in-frame ones, dropping some. The sample records 61,000 or so clones, approximately 90% being singletons. Source: CD4+ or CD8+ T cells sorted from blood, taken in a trial of the OX40 agonist ivuxolimab. The receptors were gathered from an adult with an advanced solid tumor such as melanoma, head and neck, liver or kidney cancer. Each CDR3 is given with its conserved first and last residue. A D gene is named only where the DNA matches it firmly. Clone size, where shown, is once, few, many, or a class for clones that have expanded.

CDR3aa: CASRMDRGSYEQYF; CDR3nt: TGTGCCAGTAGAATGGACAGGGGCTCCTACGAGCAGTACTTC; d_gene: TRBD1; j_gene: TRBJ2-7; v_gene: TRBV19; abundance: -
CDR3aa: CASSQGLNTEAFF; CDR3nt: TGTGCCAGCTCACAGGGGTTAAACACTGAAGCTTTCTTT; d_gene: -; j_gene: TRBJ1-1; v_gene: TRBV18; abundance: -
CDR3aa: CASRTAGTGGEQPQHF; CDR3nt: TGTGCCAGTAGAACCGCCGGGACAGGGGGTGAGCAGCCCCAGCATTTT; d_gene: TRBD1; j_gene: TRBJ1-5; v_gene: TRBV19; abundance: -
CDR3aa: CASTRDRGSEKLFF; CDR3nt: TGTGCCAGCACCCGGGACAGGGGAAGTGAAAAACTGTTTTTT; d_gene: TRBD1; j_gene: TRBJ1-4; v_gene: TRBV2; abundance: -
CDR3aa: CASSRQGRLTEAFF; CDR3nt: TGTGCCAGCAGCCGACAGGGCAGGCTCACTGAAGCTTTCTTT; d_gene: TRBD1; j_gene: TRBJ1-1; v_gene: TRBV2; abundance: once
CDR3aa: CASSTIGTNEKLFF; CDR3nt: TGTGCCAGCAGTACGATTGGGACTAATGAAAAACTGTTTTTT; d_gene: -; j_gene: TRBJ1-4; v_gene: TRBV6-1; abundance: -
CDR3aa: CASSPQGERQPQHF; CDR3nt: TGTGCCAGCAGTCCACAGGGAGAAAGACAGCCCCAGCATTTT; d_gene: -; j_gene: TRBJ1-5; v_gene: TRBV6-5; abundance: -
CDR3aa: CASRDGTGGYNEQFF; CDR3nt: TGTGCCAGCAGAGACGGGACAGGGGGCTACAATGAGCAGTTCTTC; d_gene: TRBD1; j_gene: TRBJ2-1; v_gene: TRBV7-9; abundance: few
CDR3aa: CASSEGAGEAFF; CDR3nt: TGCGCCAGCAGCGAGGGGGCCGGTGAAGCTTTCTTT; d_gene: TRBD1; j_gene: TRBJ1-1; v_gene: TRBV5-1; abundance: -
CDR3aa: CASSYNTGELFF; CDR3nt: TGTGCCAGCAGTTACAACACCGGGGAGCTGTTTTTT; d_gene: -; j_gene: TRBJ2-2; v_gene: TRBV27; abundance: once
CDR3aa: CASSQIPGVNQPQHF; CDR3nt: TGTGCCAGCAGCCAAATCCCAGGAGTTAATCAGCCCCAGCATTTT; d_gene: -; j_gene: TRBJ1-5; v_gene: TRBV16; abundance: -
CDR3aa: CASSLVGGGVQETQYF; CDR3nt: TGTGCCAGCAGCCTAGTTGGGGGGGGCGTGCAAGAGACCCAGTACTTC; d_gene: -; j_gene: TRBJ2-5; v_gene: TRBV7-2; abundance: -
CDR3aa: CASSLKDYREQYF; CDR3nt: TGTGCCAGCAGCTTAAAGGACTACCGCGAGCAGTACTTC; d_gene: -; j_gene: TRBJ2-7; v_gene: TRBV7-2; abundance: once
CDR3aa: CASRQGQETQYF; CDR3nt: TGTGCCAGCCGACAGGGCCAAGAGACCCAGTACTTC; d_gene: TRBD1; j_gene: TRBJ2-5; v_gene: TRBV6-5; abundance: -
CDR3aa: CASSPGTGTYEQYF; CDR3nt: TGTGCCAGCAGCCCCGGGACAGGGACTTACGAGCAGTACTTC; d_gene: TRBD1; j_gene: TRBJ2-7; v_gene: TRBV2; abundance: -
CDR3aa: CASSLNSNTEAFF; CDR3nt: TGCGCCAGCAGCCTGAACAGCAACACTGAAGCTTTCTTT; d_gene: -; j_gene: TRBJ1-1; v_gene: TRBV5-1; abundance: -
CDR3aa: CASSLTGNTEAFF; CDR3nt: TGTGCCAGCAGCTTAACGGGGAACACTGAAGCTTTCTTT; d_gene: -; j_gene: TRBJ1-1; v_gene: TRBV7-3; abundance: -
CDR3aa: CASSLHEQGKSPLHF; CDR3nt: TGCGCCAGCAGCCTACATGAACAGGGAAAGTCACCCCTCCACTTT; d_gene: -; j_gene: TRBJ1-6; v_gene: TRBV5-1; abundance: -
CDR3aa: CASSLASRGNQPQHF; CDR3nt: TGTGCCAGCAGCTTAGCGAGTCGTGGCAATCAGCCCCAGCATTTT; d_gene: -; j_gene: TRBJ1-5; v_gene: TRBV7-8; abundance: -
CDR3aa: CASSLSTSYNEQFF; CDR3nt: TGTGCCAGCAGTTTATCTACCTCCTACAATGAGCAGTTCTTC; d_gene: -; j_gene: TRBJ2-1; v_gene: TRBV28; abundance: -
CDR3aa: CASSGNWWRDRGNSPLHF; CDR3nt: TGTGCCAGCAGTGGAAATTGGTGGCGAGACAGGGGAAATTCACCCCTCCACTTT; d_gene: TRBD1; j_gene: TRBJ1-6; v_gene: TRBV6-1; abundance: -
CDR3aa: CASYGRGVRVVEQYF; CDR3nt: TGTGCCAGTTATGGGAGAGGGGTCAGGGTGGTCGAGCAGTACTTC; d_gene: -; j_gene: TRBJ2-7; v_gene: TRBV28; abundance: -
CDR3aa: CASSVQVETQYF; CDR3nt: TGTGCCAGCAGTGTTCAGGTAGAGACCCAGTACTTC; d_gene: -; j_gene: TRBJ2-5; v_gene: TRBV2; abundance: -
CDR3aa: CASSPTTWGTGSYEQYF; CDR3nt: TGTGCCAGCAGCCCCACCACCTGGGGGACAGGGTCCTACGAGCAGTACTTC; d_gene: TRBD1; j_gene: TRBJ2-7; v_gene: TRBV7-6; abundance: -
CDR3aa: CASSFNRGRTDTQYF; CDR3nt: TGTGCCAGCAGCTTTAACAGGGGGAGAACAGATACGCAGTATTTT; d_gene: TRBD1; j_gene: TRBJ2-3; v_gene: TRBV7-8; abundance: -
CDR3aa: CASAIGRGPGSSYNEQFF; CDR3nt: TGCGCCAGCGCCATAGGAAGAGGTCCGGGGAGCTCCTACAATGAGCAGTTCTTC; d_gene: -; j_gene: TRBJ2-1; v_gene: TRBV5-1; abundance: -
CDR3aa: CASKEGPDNEQFF; CDR3nt: TGTGCCAGCAAAGAAGGCCCAGACAATGAGCAGTTCTTC; d_gene: -; j_gene: TRBJ2-1; v_gene: TRBV2; abundance: once
CDR3aa: CASSLGAGGEETQYF; CDR3nt: TGTGCCAGCAGCTTAGGGGCAGGAGGAGAAGAGACCCAGTACTTC; d_gene: -; j_gene: TRBJ2-5; v_gene: TRBV11-3; abundance: -
CDR3aa: CASSEDSIGTQYF; CDR3nt: TGTGCCAGCAGTGAGGACAGTATCGGTACGCAGTATTTT; d_gene: -; j_gene: TRBJ2-3; v_gene: TRBV2; abundance: -
CDR3aa: CASSREPRDPYNEQFF; CDR3nt: TGCGCCAGCAGCCGGGAGCCCAGGGACCCCTACAATGAGCAGTTCTTC; d_gene: -; j_gene: TRBJ2-1; v_gene: TRBV5-1; abundance: -
CDR3aa: CASSVEAESPLHF; CDR3nt: TGTGCCAGCAGCGTAGAGGCAGAGTCACCCCTCCACTTT; d_gene: -; j_gene: TRBJ1-6; v_gene: TRBV9; abundance: -
CDR3aa: CASNYNYKNTEAFF; CDR3nt: TGTGCCAGCAATTATAATTACAAAAACACTGAAGCTTTCTTT; d_gene: -; j_gene: TRBJ1-1; v_gene: TRBV6-6; abundance: -
CDR3aa: CSVAGNYNEQFF; CDR3nt: TGCAGCGTTGCGGGGAACTACAATGAGCAGTTCTTC; d_gene: -; j_gene: TRBJ2-1; v_gene: TRBV29-1; abundance: -
CDR3aa: CASSMTSGTDTQYF; CDR3nt: TGCGCCAGCAGCATGACTAGTGGCACAGATACGCAGTATTTT; d_gene: -; j_gene: TRBJ2-3; v_gene: TRBV5-1; abundance: -
CDR3aa: CASNAGGSTDTQYF; CDR3nt: TGTGCCAGCAACGCGGGGGGGAGCACAGATACGCAGTATTTT; d_gene: TRBD2; j_gene: TRBJ2-3; v_gene: TRBV14; abundance: -
CDR3aa: CASIRTGTSYEQYF; CDR3nt: TGCGCCAGCATTCGGACAGGGACCTCCTACGAGCAGTACTTC; d_gene: TRBD1; j_gene: TRBJ2-7; v_gene: TRBV10-2; abundance: -
CDR3aa: CASSERQNYGYTF; CDR3nt: TGTGCCAGCAGTGAAAGGCAGAACTATGGCTACACCTTC; d_gene: -; j_gene: TRBJ1-2; v_gene: TRBV6-1; abundance: once
CDR3aa: CASSWRGPKETQYF; CDR3nt: TGTGCCAGCAGCTGGAGGGGGCCTAAAGAGACCCAGTACTTC; d_gene: -; j_gene: TRBJ2-5; v_gene: TRBV5-6; abundance: -
CDR3aa: CAISEARTGSSYNSPLHF; CDR3nt: TGTGCCATCAGTGAGGCTAGGACAGGGAGCTCCTATAATTCACCCCTCCACTTT; d_gene: TRBD1; j_gene: TRBJ1-6; v_gene: TRBV10-3; abundance: -
CDR3aa: CSVDRNNIGNEQFF; CDR3nt: TGCAGCGTGGACAGGAACAATATTGGCAATGAGCAGTTCTTC; d_gene: TRBD1; j_gene: TRBJ2-1; v_gene: TRBV29-1; abundance: once
CDR3aa: CASSNNRGNTEAFF; CDR3nt: TGTGCCAGTAGTAATAACAGGGGGAACACTGAAGCTTTCTTT; d_gene: TRBD1; j_gene: TRBJ1-1; v_gene: TRBV19; abundance: once
CDR3aa: CASSQGCLHF; CDR3nt: TGTGCCAGCAGTCAGGGCTGCCTCCACTTT; d_gene: -; j_gene: TRBJ1-6; v_gene: TRBV25-1; abundance: -
CDR3aa: CASSRQITGVGETQYF; CDR3nt: TGTGCCAGCAGCCGACAAATTACAGGGGTGGGAGAGACCCAGTACTTC; d_gene: TRBD1; j_gene: TRBJ2-5; v_gene: TRBV7-7; abundance: -
CDR3aa: CASSLSGTGGHTDTQYF; CDR3nt: TGCGCCAGCAGCCTGAGCGGGACGGGAGGTCACACAGATACGCAGTATTTT; d_gene: TRBD2; j_gene: TRBJ2-3; v_gene: TRBV4-1; abundance: once
CDR3aa: CASSIRDRGSGANVLTF; CDR3nt: TGTGCCAGTAGTATACGGGACAGGGGTTCTGGGGCCAACGTCCTGACTTTC; d_gene: TRBD1; j_gene: TRBJ2-6; v_gene: TRBV19; abundance: few
CDR3aa: CASSFPGGSNQPQHF; CDR3nt: TGTGCCAGCAGTTTCCCAGGGGGGAGCAATCAGCCCCAGCATTTT; d_gene: TRBD1; j_gene: TRBJ1-5; v_gene: TRBV28; abundance: -
CDR3aa: CASSFIRDFNSPLHF; CDR3nt: TGTGCCAGCAGTTTTATTCGGGACTTTAATTCACCCCTCCACTTT; d_gene: -; j_gene: TRBJ1-6; v_gene: TRBV28; abundance: -
CDR3aa: CAADERKASQPQHF; CDR3nt: TGTGCCGCAGATGAGAGAAAAGCAAGCCAGCCCCAGCATTTT; d_gene: -; j_gene: TRBJ1-5; v_gene: TRBV19; abundance: -
CDR3aa: CASSELQGVVTQYF; CDR3nt: TGTGCCAGCAGTGAACTTCAGGGGGTGGTGACCCAGTACTTC; d_gene: TRBD1; j_gene: TRBJ2-5; v_gene: TRBV2; abundance: -
CDR3aa: CASSPRGNNEKLFF; CDR3nt: TGTGCCAGCTCTCCCAGGGGGAACAATGAAAAACTGTTTTTT; d_gene: TRBD1; j_gene: TRBJ1-4; v_gene: TRBV18; abundance: -